The 8 T cell receptor beta chains listed next were all sequenced from one sample in a study of CD8 T cells in ankylosing spondylitis. Points from the study as a whole: Ankylosing spondylitis blood seemed to carry a telltale TCR beta motif made of several highly homologous variants.

These receptors have no known antigen. MiXCR, run by TCRdb on the 5' RACE reads, gives a single entry per CDR3 protein. The table has almost 400,000 distinct CDR3 sequences, about a fifth seen once. Sequenced input: blood, either unsorted or a sorted T cell fraction (not recorded which). The receptors were sampled from a male donor with ankylosing spondylitis.

In nucleotides, the CDR3 is TGCGCCAGCAGCTTGTCATCAGGTGGTCGCACAGATACGCAGTATTTT. It codes for CASSLSSGGRTDTQYF. This rearrangement joins TRBV5-1 to TRBJ2-3, with D hard to call. V gave up 1 base and J gave up 1 base, with 13 bases separating them. This CDR3 spans 16 amino acids. CDR1 and CDR2 from the germline V gene are SGHRS and YFSETQ. The full variable domain, with the rest looked up from reference TRBV5-1 and TRBJ2-3, is KAGVTQTPRYLIKTRGQQVTLSCSPISGHRSVSWYQQTPGQGLQFLFEYFSETQRNKGNFPGRFSGRQFSNSRSEMNVSTLELGDSALYLCASSLSSGGRTDTQYFGPGTRLTVL.

This clonotype was detected many times. The V call is TRBV5-1, the J call TRBJ2-1; TRBD1 matches 8 bases. Germline V lookup: CDR1 SGHRS, CDR2 YFSETQ. The CDR3 totals 16 residues. The V gene end was trimmed by 0 bases and the J gene end by 0 bases; junction bases not matched to a gene: 2. Here the CDR3 reads CASSLGTGRSYNEQFF. CDR3 nucleotides: TGCGCCAGCAGCTTGGGGACAGGGCGCTCCTACAATGAGCAGTTCTTC.

Ten or more counts support this clonotype. The CDR3 DNA is TGCGCCAGCAGCTCCACCGGGACAGCGCCCGGGGAGCTGTTTTTT. Residues: CASSSTGTAPGELFF. The rearrangement links TRBV5-1 to TRBJ2-2; TRBD1 matches 7 bases. The CDR3 has 15 amino acids. V was pared by 3 bases and J by 6 bases, with 8 bases of the junction left unmatched. Germline loops: CDR1 SGHRS, CDR2 YFSETQ.

The chain joins TRBV7-3 to TRBJ2-2; the D call may be TRBD1 or TRBD2 (5 bases each). The V and J ends lost 5 bases and 2 bases respectively, with 15 bases between them. The CDR3 has 16 amino acids. Germline V gives CDR1 SGHTA, CDR2 FQGTGA. The CDR3 nucleotides read TGTGCCAGCAGCCCCCGGCCCGGGGCTAACACCGGGGAGCTGTTTTTT. Its protein product is CASSPRPGANTGELFF.

This chain links TRBV6-1 with TRBJ1-4, with D possibly matching TRBD1 (5 bases). V lost 5 bases to trimming and J lost 5 bases, with 12 bases between them. Germline V gene sequence: CDR1 MNHNS, CDR2 SASEGT. This CDR3 spans 14 amino acids. CDR3 residues: CASSRRQTNEKLFF. The CDR3 DNA follows: TGTGCCAGCAGTCGCCGACAGACAAATGAAAAACTGTTTTTT.

Here the CDR3 reads CASSLDRYEQYF. In nucleotides, the CDR3 is TGTGCCAGCAGCCTGGACAGGTACGAGCAGTACTTC. The chain couples TRBV28 to TRBJ2-7; TRBD1 matches 7 bases. Germline CDR1 reads MDHEN; CDR2 reads SYDVKM. The CDR3 sequence is 12 residues long. With V trimmed by 6 bases and J by 4 bases, 3 bases remained unmatched. The full variable domain, rest sourced from reference TRBV28 and TRBJ2-7, is DVKVTQSSRYLVKRTGEKVFLECVQDMDHENMFWYRQDPGLGLRLIYFSYDVKMKEKGDIPEGYSVSREKKERFSLILESASTNQTSMYLCASSLDRYEQYFGPGTRLTVT.

V gene TRBV29-1 combines with J gene TRBJ1-1, with TRBD1 matching over 7 bases. This CDR3 has 14 residues. Germline V lookup: CDR1 SQVTM, CDR2 ANQGSEA. V gave up 0 bases and J gave up 7 bases; unmatched junction bases: 8. CDR3 sequence: CSVEEAAGGDEAFF. CDR3 nucleotides: TGCAGCGTTGAAGAAGCAGCAGGGGGTGATGAAGCTTTCTTT.

This clonotype was found a few times. The chain carries TRBV15 and TRBJ2-5; D not certain. Germline CDR1 LNHNV, CDR2 YYDKDF (reference sequence). This CDR3 is 14 amino acids long. V was pared by 1 base and J by 1 base, with 7 bases between. In DNA form, the CDR3 reads TGTGCCACCAGCAGAGGGGGTCCCCAAGAGACCCAGTACTTC. Translation: CATSRGGPQETQYF.